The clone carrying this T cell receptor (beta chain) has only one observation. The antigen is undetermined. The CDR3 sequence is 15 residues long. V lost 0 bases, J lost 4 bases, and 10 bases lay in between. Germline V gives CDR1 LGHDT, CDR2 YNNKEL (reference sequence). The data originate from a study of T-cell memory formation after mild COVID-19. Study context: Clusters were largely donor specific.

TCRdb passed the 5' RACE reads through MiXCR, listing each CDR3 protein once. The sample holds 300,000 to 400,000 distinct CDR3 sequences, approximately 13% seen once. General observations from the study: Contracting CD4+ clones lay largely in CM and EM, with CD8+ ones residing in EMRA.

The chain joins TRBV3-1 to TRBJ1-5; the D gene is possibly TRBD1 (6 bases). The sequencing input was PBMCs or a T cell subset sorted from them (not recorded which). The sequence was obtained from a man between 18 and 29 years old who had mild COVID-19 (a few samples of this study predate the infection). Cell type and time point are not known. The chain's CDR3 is CASSQEGTRNQPQHF. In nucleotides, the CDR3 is TGTGCCAGCAGCCAAGAGGGGACACGGAATCAGCCCCAGCATTTT.